Listed below are T cell receptor beta chains from one sample, sequenced in a study of OX40 agonist ivuxolimab in advanced cancers. Libraries were prepared by immunoSEQ multiplex PCR; TCRdb keeps only in-frame clonotypes and omits some of them. The table includes 61,000 or so clones, approximately 86% detected once. Sequenced material: CD4+ or CD8+ T cells sorted from blood, taken in a trial of the OX40 agonist ivuxolimab. The receptors were sampled from an adult with an advanced solid tumor such as melanoma, head and neck, liver or kidney cancer. Both conserved end residues are part of each CDR3. A D gene is named only where the DNA matches it firmly. Some rows mark clone size as missing; the rest say once, few, many or name a class of expanded clone.

>NA|TRBJ2-2|few|14|TRBV5-6
CASSLADGSGELFF
TGTGCCAGCAGCTTGGCCGACGGGTCCGGGGAGCTGTTTTTT
>NA|TRBJ1-6|NA|16|TRBV18
CASSQGGRNYNSPLHF
TGTGCCAGCTCTCAGGGAGGGAGGAACTATAATTCACCCCTCCACTTT
>TRBD1|TRBJ2-7|once|15|TRBV9
CASSANPGTVSEQYF
TGTGCCAGCAGCGCGAACCCCGGGACAGTTTCCGAGCAGTACTTC
>TRBD1|TRBJ2-7|NA|15|TRBV7-8
CASSLGQGTLYEQYF
TGTGCCAGCAGCTTAGGACAGGGGACCCTCTACGAGCAGTACTTC
>NA|TRBJ2-2|NA|13|TRBV5-5
CASSFTLAGELFF
TGTGCCAGCAGCTTTACCTTAGCCGGGGAGCTGTTTTTT
>TRBD1|TRBJ1-2|NA|13|TRBV7-9
CASSAQGNYGYTF
TGTGCCAGCAGCGCACAGGGGAACTATGGCTACACCTTC
>TRBD2|TRBJ2-5|NA|17|TRBV5-4
CASSAGLAGGQQETQYF
TGTGCCAGCAGCGCGGGACTAGCGGGGGGGCAGCAAGAGACCCAGTACTTC
>NA|TRBJ1-1|NA|15|TRBV6-1
CASSGNPGHVTEAFF
TGTGCCAGCAGTGGAAACCCAGGGCATGTCACTGAAGCTTTCTTT
>NA|TRBJ1-5|NA|13|TRBV30
CAWSPRGSQPQHF
TGTGCCTGGTCCCCTAGGGGGTCTCAGCCCCAGCATTTT
>NA|TRBJ2-7|NA|13|TRBV14
CASSQDRGYEQYF
TGTGCCAGCAGCCAAGATCGAGGCTACGAGCAGTACTTC
>NA|TRBJ1-3|NA|16|TRBV5-1
CASSLAGRDLRNTIYF
TGCGCCAGCAGCTTGGCTGGCAGGGACCTAAGAAACACCATATATTTT
>TRBD2|TRBJ2-3|NA|14|TRBV11-1
CASTWGGVGDTQYF
TGTGCCAGCACATGGGGGGGGGTCGGAGATACGCAGTATTTT
>NA|TRBJ1-3|NA|17|TRBV4-1
CASSQEYGTGSGNTIYF
TGCGCCAGCAGCCAAGAATATGGGACTGGCTCTGGAAACACCATATATTTT
>NA|TRBJ1-2|once|12|TRBV5-1
CASSPTGPPDTF
TGCGCCAGCAGCCCGACAGGACCCCCGGACACCTTC
>NA|TRBJ2-7|NA|14|TRBV4-2
CASSQARGLYEQYF
TGTGCCAGCAGCCAAGCGCGGGGATTGTACGAGCAGTACTTC
>NA|TRBJ1-4|NA|15|TRBV7-6
CASSPGTPLNEKLFF
TGTGCCAGCAGCCCTGGGACGCCCTTGAATGAAAAACTGTTTTTT
>TRBD2|TRBJ2-3|NA|13|TRBV7-2
CASSPGLAYTQYF
TGTGCCAGCAGCCCGGGACTAGCGTATACGCAGTATTTT
>TRBD1|TRBJ1-1|NA|15|TRBV5-4
CASSLGDRLNTEAFF
TGTGCCAGCAGCTTGGGGGACAGGTTGAACACTGAAGCTTTCTTT
>NA|TRBJ1-5|NA|15|TRBV19
CASSPSGLSNQPQHF
TGTGCCAGTAGTCCAAGTGGACTTAGCAATCAGCCCCAGCATTTT
>TRBD1|TRBJ1-2|once|15|TRBV10-3
CAISERGQGWYGYTF
TGTGCCATCAGTGAGCGGGGACAGGGTTGGTATGGCTACACCTTC
>TRBD1|TRBJ1-2|NA|16|TRBV18
CASSSAQTGAPYGYTF
TGTGCCAGCTCGTCAGCGCAGACAGGGGCCCCCTATGGCTACACCTTC
>NA|TRBJ2-3|NA|17|TRBV7-2
CASSPHLWTYSGDTQYF
TGTGCCAGCAGCCCCCATCTCTGGACCTACTCGGGAGATACGCAGTATTTT
>NA|TRBJ2-2|NA|14|TRBV7-8
CASRKQGNTGELFF
TGTGCCAGCAGGAAGCAGGGGAACACCGGGGAGCTGTTTTTT
>NA|TRBJ1-6|NA|15|TRBV5-1
CASSLGGPTNSPLHF
TGCGCCAGCAGCTTGGGTGGACCGACTAATTCACCCCTCCACTTT
>NA|TRBJ1-1|medium-sized|14|TRBV6-5
CASSSVGRRREAFF
TGTGCCAGCAGCTCGGTGGGCAGGAGACGTGAAGCTTTCTTT
>NA|TRBJ1-4|NA|16|TRBV18
CASSPPQGARGEKLFF
TGTGCCAGCTCACCGCCGCAAGGGGCCCGTGGCGAAAAACTGTTTTTT
>NA|TRBJ2-3|NA|16|TRBV6-5
CASSYASEGGADTQYF
TGTGCCAGCAGTTACGCGTCCGAGGGGGGTGCAGATACGCAGTATTTT
>NA|TRBJ2-7|NA|14|TRBV18
CASSLSSSGEEQYF
TGTGCCAGCTCACTCTCGTCCTCAGGGGAAGAGCAGTACTTC
>NA|TRBJ2-1|NA|18|TRBV5-1
CASSWGGLGQDGYNEQFF
TGCGCCAGCAGCTGGGGGGGCTTAGGACAGGACGGCTACAATGAGCAGTTCTTC
>TRBD2|TRBJ2-5|once|15|TRBV5-6
CASSTLAGPQETQYF
TGTGCCAGCAGCACTTTAGCGGGTCCCCAAGAGACCCAGTACTTC
>NA|TRBJ2-5|NA|13|TRBV7-9
CASSLGNQETQYF
TGTGCCAGCAGCTTAGGGAACCAAGAGACCCAGTACTTC
>NA|TRBJ2-7|NA|13|TRBV7-3
CASSMARDYEQYF
TGTGCCAGCAGCATGGCTAGGGATTACGAGCAGTACTTC
>TRBD2|TRBJ2-1|NA|16|TRBV5-1
CASSLPQGAGGNEQFF
TGCGCCAGCAGCTTGCCCCAGGGCGCGGGGGGTAATGAGCAGTTCTTC
>NA|TRBJ1-2|NA|13|TRBV11-2
CASSLAGFGGYTF
TGTGCCAGCAGCTTAGCGGGGTTTGGAGGCTACACCTTC
>NA|TRBJ1-2|NA|16|TRBV27
CASSRQPTNLNYGYTF
TGTGCCAGCAGTAGACAGCCAACGAACCTTAACTATGGCTACACCTTC
>NA|TRBJ1-3|NA|14|TRBV10-3
CAISEDSTGNTIYF
TGTGCCATCAGTGAGGACAGCACTGGAAACACCATATATTTT
>TRBD1|TRBJ2-4|once|14|TRBV5-6
CASSDGQGENIQYF
TGTGCCAGCAGCGACGGACAGGGCGAAAACATTCAGTACTTC
>TRBD1|TRBJ2-2|few|18|TRBV19
CASSPGVGQGVRTGELFF
TGTGCCAGTAGCCCCGGTGTCGGACAGGGGGTCCGGACCGGGGAGCTGTTTTTT
>TRBD1|TRBJ2-7|NA|15|TRBV18
CASSPQGTGTYEQYF
TGTGCCAGCTCACCACAAGGGACAGGGACCTACGAGCAGTACTTC
>TRBD1|TRBJ2-7|NA|12|TRBV30
CAWARDRGEQYF
TGTGCCTGGGCCCGGGACAGGGGGGAGCAGTACTTC
>NA|TRBJ2-3|NA|13|TRBV7-9
CASLVNAADTQYF
TGTGCCAGCCTCGTTAATGCGGCAGATACGCAGTATTTT
>NA|TRBJ1-1|NA|15|TRBV5-1
CASSLGRVGGTEAFF
TGCGCCAGCAGCTTGGGGAGGGTCGGAGGGACTGAAGCTTTCTTT
>NA|TRBJ1-2|NA|15|TRBV7-2
CASSLDRGKATGYTF
TGTGCCAGCAGCTTAGATAGGGGTAAAGCGACGGGCTACACCTTC
>NA|TRBJ1-1|NA|13|TRBV6-5
CASGPYGGTEAFF
TGTGCCAGCGGCCCCTACGGGGGGACTGAAGCTTTCTTT
>NA|TRBJ1-3|NA|17|TRBV7-9
CASSLAATGFSGNTIYF
TGTGCCAGCAGCTTAGCCGCGACTGGATTCTCTGGAAACACCATATATTTT
>NA|TRBJ1-5|NA|15|TRBV7-2
CASSLRAWGNQPQHF
TGTGCCAGCAGCTTAAGGGCTTGGGGCAATCAGCCCCAGCATTTT
>TRBD1|TRBJ2-1|NA|16|TRBV18
CASSLGQVPSYNEQFF
TGTGCCAGCTCACTCGGACAGGTTCCATCCTACAATGAGCAGTTCTTC
>TRBD2|TRBJ2-2|NA|17|TRBV9
CASSVIAGTSNTGELFF
TGTGCCAGCAGCGTAATAGCGGGGACTTCGAACACCGGGGAGCTGTTTTTT
>NA|TRBJ2-1|once|13|TRBV6-5
CASSPNRGTQQFF
TGTGCCAGCAGCCCAAACCGTGGGACGCAGCAGTTCTTC
>TRBD1|TRBJ1-3|NA|17|TRBV11-2
CASSLYMDRRVGNTIYF
TGTGCCAGCAGCTTATATATGGACAGGCGGGTAGGAAACACCATATATTTT
>TRBD1|TRBJ1-2|NA|15|TRBV6-5
CASSLSNRGNYGYTF
TGTGCCAGCAGTTTGTCAAACAGGGGGAACTATGGCTACACCTTC
>NA|TRBJ1-1|NA|16|TRBV6-5
CASSYSSARGNTEAFF
TGTGCCAGCAGTTACTCGAGCGCCAGGGGGAACACTGAAGCTTTCTTT
>TRBD1|TRBJ1-1|few|14|TRBV11-2
CASSIGQGRTEAFF
TGTGCCAGCAGCATCGGACAGGGAAGGACTGAAGCTTTCTTT
>TRBD1|TRBJ1-1|once|14|TRBV7-6
CASSRDRMNTEAFF
TGTGCCAGCAGTCGGGACAGGATGAACACTGAAGCTTTCTTT
>NA|TRBJ2-1|few|14|TRBV6-5
CASRQSGQYNEQFF
TGTGCCAGCAGGCAATCGGGACAATACAATGAGCAGTTCTTC
>NA|TRBJ2-4|NA|14|TRBV5-1
CASSNLDRENIQYF
TGCGCCAGCAGCAACCTGGACCGAGAAAACATTCAGTACTTC
>TRBD2|TRBJ2-1|NA|14|TRBV7-3
CASSPWGGRNEQFF
TGTGCCAGCAGCCCCTGGGGGGGTAGGAATGAGCAGTTCTTC
>NA|TRBJ2-2|NA|15|TRBV28
CASSLGGANTGELFF
TGTGCCAGCAGTTTAGGAGGGGCGAACACCGGGGAGCTGTTTTTT
>NA|TRBJ1-2|once|15|TRBV27
CASSLSLRQNYGYTF
TGTGCCAGCAGTTTATCGCTCAGACAGAACTATGGCTACACCTTC